One and the same sample provided the 14 T cell receptor beta chains below, sequenced in a study of PD-1 blockade in classical Hodgkin lymphoma. Some clones are missing from TCRdb's copy, which holds only in-frame ones; the method was immunoSEQ multiplex PCR. The table records 28,000 or so clones, approximately 72% of them present only once. Time point in this sample: cycle 4 day 1 (C4D1), after less than 7 weeks of nivolumab. After autologous stem cell transplantation all patients relapsed, and prior brentuximab vedotin exposure differed between cohorts. Specimen: peripheral blood mononuclear cells (PBMCs), collected before the fourth cycle of nivolumab. The receptors here all came from a human donor with classical Hodgkin lymphoma.

This clone is classed as medium-sized. The rearrangement joins TRBV27 to TRBJ2-7; 12 positions match TRBD2. The length of the CDR3 is 16 residues. V lost 4 bases, J lost 0 bases, and 4 bases stayed unmatched. Germline V gene data show CDR1 as MNHEY and CDR2 as SMNVEV (reference sequence). The CDR3, as DNA: TGTGCCAGCAGTTCCACTAGCGGGGGGATCTCCTACGAGCAGTACTTC. Its protein product is CASSSTSGGISYEQYF.

CDR3 residues: CASSRPRDGAFF. CDR3 bases: TGTGCCAGTAGTAGGCCCCGGGACGGGGCTTTCTTT. The chain recombines TRBV19 with TRBJ1-1, with D perhaps matching TRBD1 (5 bases). The CDR3 has 12 amino acids. V shed 4 bases and J shed 11 bases, with 14 bases lying between them. Germline V lookup: CDR1 LNHDA, CDR2 SQIVND (reference sequence).

This clone was recorded a few times. The chain has TRBV6-5 and TRBJ1-1; D remains unclear. The germline V gene has CDR1 MNHEY and CDR2 SVGAGI. V was shortened by 0 bases and J by 4 bases, with 15 bases between the two germline ends. The length of the CDR3 is 16 residues. The CDR3 spells CASSYSGRLRTTEAFF. The CDR3 DNA sequence: TGTGCCAGCAGTTACTCTGGCCGGCTGAGAACCACTGAAGCTTTCTTT.

J is TRBJ2-7 and V is TRBV29-1; 7 nucleotides line up with TRBD1. CDR1 and CDR2 from the germline V gene are SQVTM and ANQGSEA. The CDR3 sequence is 14 residues long. J lost 6 bases, V lost 0 bases, and 8 bases had no gene match. The CDR3 protein is CSVEDRDRDGEQYF. Written as DNA, the CDR3 is TGCAGCGTTGAAGATCGTGACAGGGATGGCGAGCAGTACTTC.

The chain carries TRBV27 and TRBJ1-5, with D perhaps TRBD1 (6 bases). Germline CDR1 reads MNHEY; CDR2 reads SMNVEV (reference sequence). This CDR3 is built from 16 residues. V shed 0 bases and J shed 5 bases, with 14 bases lying between them. CDR3 nucleotides: TGTGCCAGCAGTTTATCGGCAGGGGAGGTTTATCAGCCCCAGCATTTT. It codes for CASSLSAGEVYQPQHF.

The CDR3 DNA is TGCGCCAGCAGCCAGGCCGGGACAGAAAACGAGCAGTACTTC. Translation gives CASSQAGTENEQYF. The V and J genes are TRBV4-1 and TRBJ2-7; 7 bases match TRBD1. Trimming at V came to 3 bases and at J to 5 bases, leaving 7 bases not matched to a gene. Germline V gene sequence: CDR1 MGHRA, CDR2 YSYEKL. The CDR3 has 14 residues.

This clone was observed a single time. An end of the junction does not agree with germline; a read error may underlie this. The genes are TRBV10-3 and TRBJ2-5; 8 positions agree with TRBD1. CDR1 and CDR2 (germline): ENHRY, SYGVKD. CDR3 length: 12 residues. The CDR3 DNA reads TGTGCCGTCAGGGGGCGCGGAGAGACCCAGTACTTC. This codes for CAVRGRGETQYF.

This sequence joins TRBV18 and TRBJ2-5; TRBD2 might be the D (5 bases). Germline CDR1 KGHSH, CDR2 LQKENI. The CDR3 is 16 residues long. V was cut by 0 bases and J by 2 bases, with 13 bases left in between. CDR3 DNA: TGTGCCAGCTCACCACCTAGAGGTCGACTACAAGAGACCCAGTACTTC. This encodes CASSPPRGRLQETQYF.

This clone was seen a single time. The gene calls are TRBV4-1 and TRBJ1-4; D unclear. V lost 0 bases, J lost 6 bases, and 5 bases lay in between. Germline V gives CDR1 MGHRA, CDR2 YSYEKL. The CDR3 extends over 13 amino acids. Here the CDR3 reads CASSQDGYEKLFF. For the CDR3, the DNA is TGCGCCAGCAGCCAAGATGGTTATGAAAAACTGTTTTTT.

The chain joins TRBV10-3 to TRBJ2-7, with 7 bases lining up with TRBD1. The CDR3 is 14 amino acids. V dropped 7 bases and J dropped 6; count of bases not matched to a gene: 12. CDR1 and CDR2 (germline): ENHRY, SYGVKD. The CDR3 spells CAITLGTEGGEQYF. The CDR3 region has the DNA TGTGCCATCACCCTAGGGACAGAAGGGGGCGAGCAGTACTTC.

Comments on this clone: The same CDR3 arises from other DNA sequences in this sample as well. The V gene is TRBV30, the J gene TRBJ1-1, with TRBD1 matching over 7 bases. Trimming cost V 1 base and J 5 bases; bases outside gene matches: 4. The CDR3 sequence is 13 residues long. In germline, CDR1 is GTSNPN, CDR2 SVGIG (reference sequence). This CDR3 reads CAWSGQGRTEAFF. As DNA, the CDR3 is TGTGCCTGGAGTGGACAGGGAAGGACTGAAGCTTTCTTT.

This clone was found a few times. J is TRBJ1-3 and V is TRBV7-3; tentatively, D is TRBD1 (6 bases). Between the trimmed V and J ends, which lost 4 bases and 2 bases, there was a span of 12 bases. The length of the CDR3 is 15 residues. CDR1 and CDR2 (germline): SGHTA, FQGTGA. The CDR3 region is CASSSQGSAGNTIYF. In DNA, the CDR3 is TGTGCCAGCAGCTCACAGGGCTCAGCTGGAAACACCATATATTTT.

This clone has only a few counts. J is TRBJ2-7 and V is TRBV7-3; weak D call: TRBD1 (5 bases). The germline V gene encodes CDR1 SGHTA and CDR2 FQGTGA. Trimming stripped 2 bases from V and 4 bases from J, with 9 bases between. The CDR3 length is 13 residues. The CDR3 DNA follows: TGTGCCAGCAGCTTACTACCAGGGTACGAGCAGTACTTC. This gives the protein CASSLLPGYEQYF.

With respect to this clone: At one boundary the junction diverges from the germline segment, which might be a read error. This chain uses TRBV7-2 with TRBJ1-2; D is ambiguous. Looked up from germline, CDR1 is SGHTA and CDR2 is FQGNSA. The CDR3 sequence is 13 residues long. The CDR3 DNA reads as TGTGCCAGCAGCCTAGCGGGGTATGGTGGCTACACCTTC. Its translation is CASSLAGYGGYTF. Full variable domain (remainder filled in from reference TRBV7-2 and TRBJ1-2): GAGVSQSPSNKVTEKGKDVELRCDPISGHTALYWYRQSLGQGLEFLIYFQGNSAPDKSGLPSDRFSAERTGGSVSTLTIQRTQQEDSAVYLCASSLAGYGGYTFGSGTRLTVV.